The 26 T cell receptor beta chains given below trace back to one sample, sequenced in a study of T cells after posttransplantation cyclophosphamide. Produced via immunoSEQ multiplex PCR; TCRdb's table is partial and in-frame only. Here the sample spans about 1,200 clones, 65% to 75% being singletons. The sample comprised memory CD8+ T cells sorted from blood. These receptors were obtained from a man aged 50-59 years in good health, CMV-negative, and a related stem cell transplant donor.

This clone was detected once. This chain connects TRBV25-1 to TRBJ2-2, with D unclear. V dropped 1 base and J dropped 3 bases, with 6 bases sitting between them. The CDR3 contains 14 residues. The germline CDR1 and CDR2 sequences are MGHDK and SYGVNS. The CDR3 is CASSESSDTGELFF. The CDR3 coding sequence is TGTGCCAGCAGTGAATCATCGGACACCGGGGAGCTGTTTTTT.

The chain has TRBV5-4 and TRBJ2-5; 13 bases fit TRBD2. The CDR3 runs 18 residues. CDR1 SGHNT and CDR2 YYREEE come from the germline V gene (reference sequence). The V gene end was trimmed by 4 bases and the J gene end by 5 bases; junction bases not matched to a gene: 14. The CDR3 nucleotides read TGTGCCAGCAGCGATAAACTAGCGGGAGGGCCGGTTGGGGAGACCCAGTACTTC. It is translated as CASSDKLAGGPVGETQYF.

The rearrangement links TRBV2 to TRBJ2-7; 8 bases align to TRBD2. Unmatched junction bases numbered 13, after V lost 7 bases and J lost 5 bases. The CDR3 has 15 amino acids. Germline V lookup: CDR1 SNHLY, CDR2 FYNNEI. In DNA, the CDR3 is TGTGCCAGCATTGAGGAGCTAGCGGGTCGGCACGAGCAGTACTTC. Residues: CASIEELAGRHEQYF. The complete variable domain, with remaining parts taken from reference TRBV2 and TRBJ2-7, reads EPEVTQTPSHQVTQMGQEVILRCVPISNHLYFYWYRQILGQKVEFLVSFYNNEISEKSEIFDDQFSVERPDGSNFTLKIRSTKLEDSAMYFCASIEELAGRHEQYFGPGTRLTVT.

This clone is termed hyperexpanded. V is TRBV6-4 and J is TRBJ2-3; unclear D gene. V was shortened by 4 bases and J by 3 bases, with 8 bases between the two germline ends. The CDR3 loop spans 13 amino acids. Germline assignment: CDR1 MRHNA and CDR2 SNTAGT. In DNA form, the CDR3 reads TGTGCCAGCAGTGCCGGAGAGACAGATACGCAGTATTTT. Translation gives CASSAGETDTQYF.

The chain is built from TRBV9 and TRBJ2-3; D is uncertain. V lost 2 bases and J 4 bases, leaving 17 bases between the germline ends. Germline V gene data show CDR1 as SGDLS and CDR2 as YYNGEE. This CDR3 spans 16 amino acids. The CDR3 nucleotides read TGTGCCAGCAGCGTGGAGAGAGAGGTTCGATCAGATACGCAGTATTTT. Translation gives CASSVEREVRSDTQYF.

This chain connects TRBV5-1 to TRBJ2-3, with D possibly matching TRBD1 (6 bases). In germline, CDR1 is SGHRS, CDR2 YFSETQ. V dropped 5 bases and J dropped 0 bases, with 25 bases sitting between them. This CDR3 is built from 19 residues. The CDR3 nucleotides are TGCGCCAGCAGTGCCGACAGGACCAATCCAAGCACTAGCACAGATACGCAGTATTTT. It yields the protein CASSADRTNPSTSTDTQYF.

The chain recombines TRBV7-8 with TRBJ2-1; tentatively, D is TRBD1 (6 bases). The CDR3 sequence is 13 residues long. CDR1 SGHVS and CDR2 FQNEAQ come from the germline V gene. V dropped 5 bases and J dropped 8 bases, with 13 bases sitting between them. The CDR3 region is CASSPGARYEQFF. Here the CDR3 DNA reads TGTGCCAGCAGCCCAGGGGCGAGGTATGAGCAGTTCTTC.

The rearrangement joins TRBV27 to TRBJ1-5; D ambiguous. Germline V gives CDR1 MNHEY, CDR2 SMNVEV (reference sequence). The CDR3 has 15 amino acids. V lost 3 bases, J lost 0 bases, and 9 bases lay in between. CDR3: CASSFTPYSNQPQHF. DNA for the CDR3: TGTGCCAGCAGTTTTACACCGTATAGCAATCAGCCCCAGCATTTT.

V is TRBV27 and J is TRBJ1-1, with a weak D call TRBD1 (6 bases). Germline V gene lookup returns CDR1 MNHEY and CDR2 SMNVEV (reference sequence). The ends were cut back, 3 bases at V and 4 bases at J, with 15 bases in the middle. There are 15 residues in the CDR3. The CDR3: CASSFGGGLGTEAFF. The CDR3 bases are TGTGCCAGCAGTTTTGGGGGGGGGCTGGGCACTGAAGCTTTCTTT.

CDR3 coding DNA: TGCGCCAGCAGCCAAGCGAACAGGGGGCAAGGTGAAAAACTGTTTTTT. It translates to CASSQANRGQGEKLFF. The gene calls are TRBV4-1 and TRBJ1-4; the match to TRBD1 covers 9 bases. The ends lost 1 base at V and 7 bases at J; junction bases unmatched: 7. Germline values: CDR1 MGHRA, CDR2 YSYEKL. The CDR3 length is 16 residues.

This clone was picked up a small number of times. The CDR3 coding sequence is TGTGCCAGCAGCCCTAGTACGGACTCAGATACGCAGTATTTT. Encoded protein: CASSPSTDSDTQYF. This chain links TRBV7-8 with TRBJ2-3, with D tentatively TRBD2 (5 bases). Deletions cut 5 bases from V and 4 bases from J, with 13 bases between. CDR1 SGHVS and CDR2 FQNEAQ come from the germline V gene. This CDR3 region has 14 residues.

This chain uses TRBV7-2 with TRBJ2-2, with TRBD1 matching 7 bases. CDR3 length equals 15 residues. The V gene's germline CDR1 is SGHTA and CDR2 FQGNSA. V shed 2 bases, J shed 0 bases, and the junction held 0 bases outside the gene matches. The CDR3 nucleotides read TGTGCCAGCAGCTTAACAGGGGCGAACACCGGGGAGCTGTTTTTT. It translates to CASSLTGANTGELFF.

The chain has TRBV27 and TRBJ1-1; the D gene is possibly TRBD1 (6 bases). The V end was cut by 5 bases, the J end by 5 bases, with 9 bases between. From germline, CDR1 is MNHEY and CDR2 SMNVEV (reference sequence). There are 12 residues in the CDR3. The CDR3 sequence: CASSTGHTEAFF. The CDR3 DNA follows: TGTGCCAGCAGTACAGGGCATACTGAAGCTTTCTTT.

The genes are TRBV21-1 and TRBJ2-1; TRBD1 is taken as the D call from the table, unchecked against the DNA. TRBV21-1 is annotated as a pseudogene. The CDR3 has 19 amino acids. Here the CDR3 DNA reads TGTGCCAGCAGCAAAGCAGGGGACAGGGTGAACTATAAAGGAAATGAGCAGTTCTTC. It translates to CASSKAGDRVNYKGNEQFF.

This chain joins TRBV7-9 and TRBJ1-1; D remains ambiguous. The CDR3 extends over 14 amino acids. CDR1 is SEHNR and CDR2 is FQNEAQ in the germline V gene (reference sequence). Trimming shortened V by 5 bases and J by 4 bases, and 14 bases separated the two germline ends. This chain's CDR3 is CASSPAGFFTEAFF. CDR3 in DNA: TGTGCCAGCAGCCCAGCGGGGTTCTTCACTGAAGCTTTCTTT.

V gene TRBV27 combines with J gene TRBJ1-2; D may be TRBD1 (5 bases). The germline CDR1 and CDR2 sequences are MNHEY and SMNVEV (reference sequence). V was clipped by 3 bases and J by 2 bases, with 10 bases between them. This CDR3 is 14 amino acids long. The CDR3 loop is CASSFDHRNYGYTF. The CDR3 region has the DNA TGTGCCAGCAGTTTCGACCACAGGAACTATGGCTACACCTTC.

This sequence joins TRBV5-1 and TRBJ2-1, with no clear D. CDR1 is SGHRS and CDR2 is YFSETQ in the germline V gene. The CDR3 sequence is 14 residues long. Trimming left V 2 bases short and J 6 bases short, with 12 bases between. This CDR3 reads CASSFIEPSNEQFF. The CDR3 bases are TGCGCCAGCAGCTTCATTGAACCGAGCAATGAGCAGTTCTTC.

This chain uses TRBV5-4 with TRBJ2-4, with 10 bases identical to TRBD1. Germline CDR1 and CDR2: SGHNT and YYREEE (reference sequence). J lost 5 bases, V lost 2 bases, and 4 bases had no gene match. This CDR3 has 15 residues. This CDR3 is CASSLPGTGENIQYF. The CDR3 region has the DNA TGTGCCAGCAGCTTACCCGGGACAGGGGAAAACATTCAGTACTTC.

The rearrangement uses TRBV5-6 and TRBJ2-7, with 9 positions matching TRBD1. The CDR3 sequence is 16 residues long. Trimming removed 3 bases from V and 3 bases from J; junction bases left unmatched: 10. Germline values: CDR1 SGHDT, CDR2 YYEEEE. The CDR3 protein is CASSWGGQGFSYEQYF. DNA of the CDR3: TGTGCCAGCAGCTGGGGGGGACAGGGATTTAGCTACGAGCAGTACTTC.

This clone was counted a few times. This chain joins TRBV11-2 and TRBJ1-5, with D maybe TRBD1 (5 bases). CDR1 is SGHAT, CDR2 FQNNGV, per germline. The CDR3 spans 14 residues. Trimming shortened V by 1 base and J by 5 bases, and 9 bases separated the two germline ends. CDR3: CASSLAGLHQPQHF. In DNA form, the CDR3 reads TGTGCCAGCAGCTTAGCGGGACTCCATCAGCCCCAGCATTTT.

The rearrangement links TRBV6-5 to TRBJ1-6; D uncertain. The CDR3 contains 15 residues. Germline V lookup: CDR1 MNHEY, CDR2 SVGAGI. V was cut by 6 bases and J by 9 bases, with 18 bases left in between. The CDR3 region has the DNA TGTGCCAGCAGGGAGGGAGGAGGCCTTGGTTCACCCCTCCACTTT. Protein product: CASREGGGLGSPLHF.

This clone has more than one count but fewer than ten. This chain connects TRBV15 to TRBJ2-3, with 9 bases fitting TRBD2. The trim removed 2 bases at V and 4 bases at J, leaving 7 bases unmatched. This CDR3 comprises 16 residues. The V gene's germline CDR1 is LNHNV and CDR2 YYDKDF (reference sequence). Written as DNA, the CDR3 is TGTGCCACCAGCAGAACCGGGACTAGCTTGGCAGATACGCAGTATTTT. It translates to CATSRTGTSLADTQYF.

This clone was recorded a few times. The CDR3 loop is CASSMVQGAYEQYF. CDR3 sequence (DNA): TGTGCCAGTAGTATGGTCCAGGGGGCCTACGAGCAGTACTTC. V and J are TRBV19 and TRBJ2-7; 7 positions agree with TRBD1. From germline, CDR1 is LNHDA and CDR2 SQIVND (reference sequence). Trimming cost V 3 bases and J 2 bases; bases outside gene matches: 4. The CDR3 runs to 14 residues.

The chain couples TRBV19 to TRBJ2-1, with D uncertain. V was shortened by 5 bases and J by 7 bases, with 18 bases between the two germline ends. Germline CDR1 is LNHDA and CDR2 is SQIVND (reference sequence). The CDR3 sequence is 15 residues long. The CDR3 spells CASSPTADPTNEQFF. In DNA, the CDR3 is TGTGCCAGTAGTCCAACAGCAGATCCCACGAATGAGCAGTTCTTC.

The gene calls are TRBV5-6 and TRBJ2-1; D possibly corresponds to TRBD2 (6 bases). Germline V lookup: CDR1 SGHDT, CDR2 YYEEEE. V gave up 4 bases and J gave up 6 bases, with 17 bases separating them. The CDR3 spans 15 residues. The CDR3 is CASSRGVIGSNEQFF. The DNA of the CDR3 is TGTGCCAGCAGCCGCGGGGTCATCGGGAGCAATGAGCAGTTCTTC. Full variable domain (remainder filled in from reference TRBV5-6 and TRBJ2-1): DAGVTQSPTHLIKTRGQQVTLRCSPKSGHDTVSWYQQALGQGPQFIFQYYEEEERQRGNFPDRFSGHQFPNYSSELNVNALLLGDSALYLCASSRGVIGSNEQFFGPGTRLTVL.

This clone was picked up one time. This rearrangement joins TRBV27 to TRBJ2-1, with 9 bases that match TRBD2. This CDR3 spans 12 amino acids. Trimming cost V 4 bases and J 13 bases; bases outside gene matches: 5. Germline CDR1 MNHEY, CDR2 SMNVEV (reference sequence). CDR3 sequence (DNA): TGTGCCAGCAGTTCCACCCTAGCGGGACAGTTCTTC. Protein: CASSSTLAGQFF.